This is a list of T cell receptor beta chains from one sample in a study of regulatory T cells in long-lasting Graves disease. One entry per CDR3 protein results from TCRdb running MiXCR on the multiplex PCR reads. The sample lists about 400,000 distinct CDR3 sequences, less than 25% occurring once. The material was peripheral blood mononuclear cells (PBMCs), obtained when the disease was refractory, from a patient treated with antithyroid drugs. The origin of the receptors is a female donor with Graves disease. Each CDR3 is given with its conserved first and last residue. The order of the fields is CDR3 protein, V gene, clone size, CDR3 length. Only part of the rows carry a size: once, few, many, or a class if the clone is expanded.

CASSGTGTDGSYEQYF | TRBV10-1 | many | 16
CASSPDRGRQIF | TRBV5-1 | few | 12
CASSFPKNTEAFF | TRBV6-2/TRBV6-3 | - | 13
CASSEGVGELFF | TRBV2 | - | 12
CATSRDRIRGQELAKNIQYF | TRBV15 | few | 20
CASSGPRRAASPGYEQYF | TRBV2 | - | 18
CASSSGQPNPDTQYF | TRBV7-2 | - | 15
CASSPRAGVSTDTQYF | TRBV11-2 | few | 16
CASSVTLSGNEQFF | TRBV6-1 | - | 14
CSGQAANEKLFF | TRBV29-1 | - | 12
CASSGAGTSGILYNEQFF | TRBV11-2 | - | 18
CSARLANTGELFF | TRBV20-1 | few | 13
CASSPRTSGTVDYEQYF | TRBV7-6 | few | 17
CSVEFYQETQYF | TRBV29-1 | - | 12
CASTPERAGGFSYEQYF | TRBV6-2/TRBV6-3 | few | 17
CASSDGRTDNSPLHF | TRBV2 | many | 15
CASSQEATNEKLFF | TRBV7-9 | - | 14
CASSRGENTEAFF | TRBV4-1 | - | 13
CASSLYGSPYEQYF | TRBV27 | many | 14
CASSLDQGETQYF | TRBV12-3/TRBV12-4 | many | 13
CASSLYGSSEKLFF | TRBV27 | few | 14
CASSGKPGELFF | TRBV6-4 | - | 12
CASLESGTGANVLTF | TRBV28 | many | 15
CASSPGQPSYEQYF | TRBV6-1 | many | 14
CASSKGGGKYEQYF | TRBV7-9 | - | 14
CASSATNTGELFF | TRBV27 | - | 13
CASMGQGHEKLFF | TRBV28 | many | 13
CSASRPGRMNTEAFF | TRBV20-1 | - | 15
CASSLGPGLAGAHEQYF | TRBV6-5 | - | 17
CASSPPSAPQETQYF | TRBV18 | many | 15
CASSRYLQPLIETQYF | TRBV27 | many | 16
CASSLQRGDYEQYF | TRBV3-1 | - | 14
CASSSHRGGRALYEQYF | TRBV11-2 | - | 17
CASSDGQGFEKLFF | TRBV7-9 | few | 14
CASRDSDRIDTGELFF | TRBV7-2 | - | 16
CSVKALNRGSTEAFF | TRBV29-1 | - | 15
CASRSGLAGAVTEQFF | TRBV12-3/TRBV12-4 | few | 16
CSARDRPSYEQYF | TRBV20-1 | few | 13
CSARDMAGDTGELFF | TRBV20-1 | - | 15
CASSTQGVMMNTEAFF | TRBV6-1 | - | 16
CAISESAGGRGTGELFF | TRBV10-3 | - | 17
CASSPDRVGWQETQYF | TRBV6-1 | - | 16
CASSLGQGSGEETQYF | TRBV13 | few | 16
CASSSGGRARDEQFF | TRBV7-9 | - | 15
CASSPETGNNEQFF | TRBV19 | - | 14
CASRRAGTGDTEAFF | TRBV7-2 | - | 15
CASSREQGAGGYTF | TRBV18 | few | 14
CASSFRTSGRSGTGELFF | TRBV27 | - | 18
CASRETVKETQYF | TRBV28 | many | 13
CSVEVGQGSYGYTF | TRBV29-1 | - | 14
CASMDPGETQYF | TRBV6-1 | many | 12
CASSPPLTENYGYTF | TRBV4-1 | - | 15
CASSSGSSSYEQYF | TRBV7-9 | few | 14
CASSDRDRGPSFDYGYTF | TRBV9 | few | 18